The 23 T cell receptor beta chains presented below share a single source sample, sequenced in a study of blood T cell repertoires in COVID-19. This table comes from immunoSEQ multiplex PCR, and its TCRdb copy is limited to in-frame clones, with some not included. The sample includes roughly 230,000 clones, roughly 85% of them seen just once. The specimen was peripheral blood. Every receptor here comes from a man aged 45-65 years with COVID-19, enrolled during active disease.

CDR3 in DNA: TGCGCCAGCAGCCAAGTCAGGGGGGAGACCCAGTACTTC. This translates into CASSQVRGETQYF. This chain joins TRBV4-1 and TRBJ2-5; 7 nucleotides agree with TRBD1. The junction had 1 base not matched to a gene; V was cut back by 1 base and J by 5 bases. This CDR3 is built from 13 residues. In germline, CDR1 is MGHRA, CDR2 YSYEKL.

This chain links TRBV6-5 with TRBJ2-3; perhaps TRBD1 as D (6 bases). Between the trimmed V and J ends, which lost 5 bases and 0 bases, there was a span of 12 bases. Germline V CDR1 and CDR2: MNHEY, SVGAGI. The CDR3 contains 15 residues. CDR3 sequence reads: CASSTQGLSTDTQYF. CDR3 coding DNA: TGTGCCAGCAGTACACAGGGTTTAAGCACAGATACGCAGTATTTT.

V usage is TRBV9 and J usage is TRBJ2-3; perhaps TRBD1 as D (7 bases). Germline values: CDR1 SGDLS, CDR2 YYNGEE. V dropped 4 bases and J dropped 3 bases, with 15 bases sitting between them. The CDR3 runs 15 residues. CDR3 protein: CASSPGGWRTDTQYF. The CDR3 bases are TGTGCCAGCAGCCCAGGGGGGTGGAGGACAGATACGCAGTATTTT. Based on the CDR3 plus reference TRBV9 and TRBJ2-3, the full variable domain is DSGVTQTPKHLITATGQRVTLRCSPRSGDLSVYWYQQSLDQGLQFLIQYYNGEERAKGNILERFSAQQFPDLHSELNLSSLELGDSALYFCASSPGGWRTDTQYFGPGTRLTVL.

The chain joins TRBV2 to TRBJ2-1; 10 bases align to TRBD2. Unmatched junction bases numbered 9, after V lost 6 bases and J lost 7 bases. The V gene's germline CDR1 is SNHLY and CDR2 FYNNEI. The CDR3 totals 15 residues. This CDR3 is CASRPPGLAPNEQFF. The CDR3 DNA is TGTGCCAGCAGGCCCCCGGGACTAGCGCCGAATGAGCAGTTCTTC. Supplemented by reference TRBV2 and TRBJ2-1, the full variable domain reads EPEVTQTPSHQVTQMGQEVILRCVPISNHLYFYWYRQILGQKVEFLVSFYNNEISEKSEIFDDQFSVERPDGSNFTLKIRSTKLEDSAMYFCASRPPGLAPNEQFFGPGTRLTVL.

The chain couples TRBV10-3 to TRBJ1-6; 11 bases agree with TRBD1. After removal of 4 bases from V and 6 bases from J, the junction contained 5 bases not matched to a gene. Germline V gene lookup returns CDR1 ENHRY and CDR2 SYGVKD. The CDR3 totals 16 residues. The CDR3 sequence: CAISGTGGASNSPLHF. CDR3 DNA: TGTGCCATCAGTGGGACAGGGGGCGCGTCTAATTCACCCCTCCACTTT.

The chain carries TRBV18 and TRBJ1-1; unclear D gene. Germline V gives CDR1 KGHSH, CDR2 LQKENI. The V gene lost 0 bases and the J gene lost 4 bases, with 3 bases spanning the gap. This CDR3 is built from 12 residues. In DNA, the CDR3 is TGTGCCAGCTCACCACCGGCCACTGAAGCTTTCTTT. Protein: CASSPPATEAFF. The whole variable domain, remainder taken from reference TRBV18 and TRBJ1-1, is NAGVMQNPRHLVRRRGQEARLRCSPMKGHSHVYWYRQLPEEGLKFMVYLQKENIIDESGMPKERFSAEFPKEGPSILRIQQVVRGDSAAYFCASSPPATEAFFGQGTRLTVV.

This chain joins TRBV19 and TRBJ2-5, with D perhaps TRBD2 (6 bases). The CDR3 has 14 residues. Trimming left V 2 bases short and J 2 bases short, with 9 bases between. Per germline, CDR1 LNHDA and CDR2 SQIVND (reference sequence). CDR3 DNA sequence: TGTGCCAGTAGTATATTCGGGAGACAAGAGACCCAGTACTTC. As protein: CASSIFGRQETQYF.

The chain combines TRBV7-2 with TRBJ2-3, with TRBD1 identical over 7 bases. CDR1 is SGHTA and CDR2 is FQGNSA in the germline V gene. The CDR3 has 15 residues. Trimming at V came to 5 bases and at J to 3 bases, leaving 8 bases not matched to a gene. CDR3 region: CASSPYRGGTDTQYF. The CDR3 nucleotides are TGTGCCAGCAGCCCATACAGGGGCGGGACAGATACGCAGTATTTT.

This chain uses TRBV21-1 with TRBJ2-7; the D call of TRBD1 is as the table states it, not checked on the DNA. TRBV21-1 is a documented pseudogene. This CDR3 region has 15 residues. For the CDR3, the DNA is TGTGCCAGCAGCAAAAGGGGGGACAGGGGCTACGAGCAGTACTTC. Protein product: CASSKRGDRGYEQYF.

The CDR3 loop reads CAWSGTVPSNQPQHF. The DNA for the CDR3 is TGTGCCTGGAGTGGTACGGTGCCATCCAATCAGCCCCAGCATTTT. The chain combines TRBV30 with TRBJ1-5; D is unclear. CDR1 is GTSNPN, CDR2 SVGIG, per germline (reference sequence). V gave up 1 base and J gave up 3 bases, with 13 bases separating them. CDR3 length equals 15 residues.

This chain joins TRBV7-2 and TRBJ1-2; D is unclear. Trimming left V 5 bases short and J 8 bases short, with 24 bases between. The germline CDR1 and CDR2 sequences are SGHTA and FQGNSA. The CDR3 extends over 16 amino acids. The CDR3 region has the DNA TGTGCCAGCAGCCCTAGGACTGGTCTTGGGTTATTAGGCTACACCTTC. This gives the protein CASSPRTGLGLLGYTF.

The V and J genes are TRBV24-1 and TRBJ1-5; 12 bases are shared with TRBD1. This CDR3 contains 15 residues. J lost 2 bases, V lost 9 bases, and 4 bases had no gene match. Germline V lookup: CDR1 KGHDR, CDR2 SFDVKD. DNA of the CDR3: TGTGCCACCGGGACAGGGGGCAGGGGCAATCAGCCCCAGCATTTT. Translating it yields CATGTGGRGNQPQHF.

The chain couples TRBV9 to TRBJ1-6; D is possibly TRBD1 (6 bases). The V end was cut by 2 bases, the J end by 7 bases, with 10 bases between. The CDR3 runs 14 residues. CDR1 SGDLS and CDR2 YYNGEE come from the germline V gene. As DNA, the CDR3 is TGTGCCAGCAGCGTGGGGGCAGGAAATTCACCCCTCCACTTT. Translation: CASSVGAGNSPLHF.

This clone was observed a few times. V and J are TRBV5-1 and TRBJ1-2; 8 nucleotides line up with TRBD1. Germline V lookup: CDR1 SGHRS, CDR2 YFSETQ. This CDR3 spans 17 amino acids. V lost 0 bases, J lost 5 bases, and 12 bases stayed unmatched. CDR3 amino acids: CASSLGDRGGLGYGYTF. The CDR3 bases are TGCGCCAGCAGCTTGGGCGACAGGGGAGGACTGGGGTATGGCTACACCTTC.

This chain connects TRBV27 to TRBJ1-2; 9 bases are a match to TRBD1. J gave up 5 bases and V 6 bases, and 13 bases lay outside the gene matches. CDR1 and CDR2 (germline): MNHEY, SMNVEV (reference sequence). CDR3 size: 16 residues. CDR3 sequence reads: CASSPNPGQGFYGYTF. CDR3 bases: TGTGCCAGCAGCCCCAACCCGGGACAGGGATTTTATGGCTACACCTTC.

V gene TRBV12-3 or TRBV12-4 combines with J gene TRBJ1-1, with D unresolved. The CDR3 is made up of 13 amino acids. V was pared by 0 bases and J by 11 bases, with 13 bases between. The CDR3 DNA reads as TGTGCCAGCAGTTTAGCGCTTGGGAGTAGGGCTTTCTTT. It translates to CASSLALGSRAFF.

This chain joins TRBV3-1 (or the pseudogene TRBV3-2) and TRBJ1-2; unclear D gene. The CDR3 contains 13 residues. The V end was cut by 6 bases, the J end by 0 bases, with 8 bases between. Germline lookup yields CDR1 LGHDT and CDR2 YNNKEL (reference sequence). Here the CDR3 DNA reads TGTGCCAGCAGTCAAAACACTAACTATGGCTACACCTTC. It codes for CASSQNTNYGYTF.

Regarding this clone: Germline is not matched at one junction end, which may reflect a read error. CDR3 region: CASNLQGAAEAFF. The CDR3 DNA reads as TGTGCCAGCAATTTACAGGGGGCGGCTGAAGCTTTCTTT. The chain combines TRBV12-3 or TRBV12-4 with TRBJ1-1; 9 bases align to TRBD1. The CDR3 is made up of 13 amino acids.

The chain joins TRBV28 to TRBJ1-3; D is perhaps TRBD1 (6 bases). The CDR3 contains 15 residues. The germline V and J ends were trimmed by 1 base and 4 bases, with 11 bases remaining between them. CDR1 and CDR2 (germline): MDHEN, SYDVKM. The CDR3 nucleotides are TGTGCCAGCAGTTTATATGCAGGGGACGGAAACACCATATATTTT. This gives the protein CASSLYAGDGNTIYF.

This chain joins TRBV29-1 and TRBJ1-2; no clear D gene. The germline V gene has CDR1 SQVTM and CDR2 ANQGSEA. The V end was cut by 6 bases, the J end by 5 bases, with 13 bases between. The CDR3 length is 12 residues. The CDR3 protein is CSVGRGDYGYTF. CDR3 sequence (DNA): TGCAGCGTCGGAAGAGGTGATTATGGCTACACCTTC.

This clone was seen only once. This rearrangement joins TRBV18 to TRBJ1-4, with D hard to call. This CDR3 is 14 amino acids long. Germline loops: CDR1 KGHSH, CDR2 LQKENI. The germline V and J ends were trimmed by 5 bases and 0 bases, with 7 bases remaining between them. CDR3 amino acids: CASSSATTNEKLFF. Here the CDR3 DNA reads TGTGCCAGCTCATCCGCTACAACTAATGAAAAACTGTTTTTT.

The chain uses TRBV30 and TRBJ2-7; D remains ambiguous. Germline CDR1 and CDR2: GTSNPN and SVGIG (reference sequence). Trimming took 3 bases from V and 0 from J, leaving 12 bases between them. This CDR3 spans 14 amino acids. The CDR3, as DNA: TGTGCCTGGAGGGAACAGCCTACCTCCTACGAGCAGTACTTC. This encodes CAWREQPTSYEQYF.

This chain connects TRBV5-8 to TRBJ1-3; 8 bases align to TRBD1. The V gene's germline CDR1 is SGHTS and CDR2 YDEGEE. The length of the CDR3 is 15 residues. The V and J ends lost 6 bases and 0 bases, in that order; junction bases with no gene match: 5. CDR3 sequence (DNA): TGTGCCAGCACCCTAGGACAGGGCTCTGGAAACACCATATATTTT. Its translation is CASTLGQGSGNTIYF.